A selection of T cell receptor beta chains follows, all from one sample in a study of OX40 agonist ivuxolimab in advanced cancers. The method was immunoSEQ multiplex PCR; TCRdb's version includes in-frame clones alone and lacks a portion of them. The sample gives around 77,000 clones, around 86% of which show up once; around 0.6% is in the top ten. Sample: CD4+ or CD8+ T cells sorted from blood, taken in a trial of the OX40 agonist ivuxolimab. The receptors here all came from an adult with an advanced solid tumor such as melanoma, head and neck, liver or kidney cancer. The CDR3 runs from the conserved cysteine through the conserved F or W. A D gene is named only where the DNA matches it firmly. Clone size is not always given. Where it is, it says once, few, many or a class for expanded clones.

j_call | d_call | clone_size | v_call | cdr3_nt | cdr3_aa
TRBJ2-7 | . | . | TRBV6-1 | TGTGCCAGCACAGACAGGACGTCCGGAGATGGCGAGCAGTACTTC | CASTDRTSGDGEQYF
TRBJ2-3 | . | . | TRBV5-1 | TGCGCCAGCAGTGAGTACAAACGTAGCACAGATACGCAGTATTTT | CASSEYKRSTDTQYF
TRBJ2-7 | . | . | TRBV6-5 | TGTGCCAGCAGTTACTCGGGATCCTACGAGCAGTACTTC | CASSYSGSYEQYF
TRBJ1-6 | . | . | TRBV14 | TGTGCCAGCAGCCAAGTTCGCAATTCACCCCTCCACTTT | CASSQVRNSPLHF
TRBJ2-1 | . | . | TRBV6-5 | TGTGCCAGCAGCCGTGGTAGTCCCCATGAGCAGTTCTTC | CASSRGSPHEQFF
TRBJ1-4 | . | . | TRBV5-5 | TGTGCCAGCAGCTTTGTTCAGAGGGCGGATGAAAAACTGTTTTTT | CASSFVQRADEKLFF
TRBJ2-1 | . | once | TRBV21-1 | TGTGCCAGCAGCAAAGCACCCGGTAGTGACAATGAGCAGTTCTTC | CASSKAPGSDNEQFF
TRBJ2-7 | . | . | TRBV6-5 | TGTGCCAGCAGTTACCACGAGAAGGGGCCCTACGAGCAGTACTTC | CASSYHEKGPYEQYF
TRBJ2-7 | . | . | TRBV9 | TGTGCCAGCAGCTTATCGGCCAACAGAGATGGCTACGAGCAGTACTTC | CASSLSANRDGYEQYF
TRBJ2-5 | . | . | TRBV21-1 | TGTGCCAGCAGCCTACGACCTAGCGGGGCCCCAGAGACCCAGTACTTC | CASSLRPSGAPETQYF